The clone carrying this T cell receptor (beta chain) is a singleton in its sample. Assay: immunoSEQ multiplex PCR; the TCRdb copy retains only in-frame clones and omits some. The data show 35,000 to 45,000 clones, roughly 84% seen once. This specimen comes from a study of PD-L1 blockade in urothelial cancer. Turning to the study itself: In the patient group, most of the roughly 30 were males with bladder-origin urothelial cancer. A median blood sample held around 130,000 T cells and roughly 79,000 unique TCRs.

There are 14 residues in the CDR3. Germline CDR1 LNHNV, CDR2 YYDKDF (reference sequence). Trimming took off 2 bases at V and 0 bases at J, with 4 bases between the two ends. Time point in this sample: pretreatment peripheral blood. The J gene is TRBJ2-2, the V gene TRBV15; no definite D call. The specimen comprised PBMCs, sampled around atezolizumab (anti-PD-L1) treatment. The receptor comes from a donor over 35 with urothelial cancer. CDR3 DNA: TGTGCCACCAGCAGAACACCGAACACCGGGGAGCTGTTTTTT. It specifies CATSRTPNTGELFF.